The 16 T cell receptor beta chains reported below all come from one sample, sequenced in a study of T-cell reconstitution after alpha-beta-depleted transplantation in children. Preparation of the TCRbeta library used unique molecular identifiers. TCRdb used MiXCR to reprocess the PCR reads, holding one entry per CDR3 protein. The table shows fewer than 750,000 distinct CDR3 sequences, with more than 20% occurring only once. The specimen was PBMCs, collected before TCRalphabeta/CD19-depleted stem cell transplant. All receptors derive from a boy in the first two years of life with Wiskott-Aldrich syndrome, due to receive a stem cell transplant.

This chain connects TRBV6-1 to TRBJ1-1; 11 nucleotides align to TRBD1. The CDR3 consists of 15 residues. CDR1 is MNHNS, CDR2 SASEGT, per germline. Trimming at V came to 5 bases and at J to 11 bases, leaving 13 bases not matched to a gene. The CDR3 sequence is CASSQSPGQGGSAFF. The CDR3 region has the DNA TGTGCCAGCAGTCAAAGTCCGGGACAGGGGGGGTCGGCTTTCTTT.

This clonotype was seen a few times. The chain combines TRBV20-1 with TRBJ2-1; TRBD2 matches at 7 bases. This CDR3 comprises 13 residues. Per the germline V gene, CDR1 is DFQATT and CDR2 is SNEGSKA (reference sequence). Trimming cost V 0 bases and J 12 bases; bases outside gene matches: 8. Written as DNA, the CDR3 is TGCAGTGCTAGAGATCTCCAGCCGGGGGGGCAGTTCTTC. Translating it yields CSARDLQPGGQFF.

The chain is built from TRBV7-8 and TRBJ1-1; 7 bases fit TRBD1. The CDR3 totals 14 residues. Germline CDR1 and CDR2: SGHVS and FQNEAQ. J was trimmed by 3 bases and V by 5 bases; bases with no gene match: 6. CDR3 loop: CASSPYTGDTEAFF. DNA for the CDR3: TGTGCCAGCAGCCCTTATACAGGGGACACTGAAGCTTTCTTT. Full variable domain (missing parts from reference TRBV7-8 and TRBJ1-1): GAGVSQSPRYKVAKRGQDVALRCDPISGHVSLFWYQQALGQGPEFLTYFQNEAQLDKSGLPSDRFFAERPEGSVSTLKIQRTQQEDSAVYLCASSPYTGDTEAFFGQGTRLTVV.

In this sample, this clonotype turned up a few times. The chain employs TRBV5-4 and TRBJ2-1; TRBD2 matches at 7 bases. The J segment lost 4 bases and the V segment lost 2 bases, leaving 6 bases of the junction unmatched. Looked up from germline, CDR1 is SGHNT and CDR2 is YYREEE (reference sequence). The CDR3 contains 15 residues. The CDR3 bases are TGTGCCAGCAGCTTTGCGGGAGTACAGTACAATGAGCAGTTCTTC. Protein sequence: CASSFAGVQYNEQFF.

The rearrangement joins TRBV7-9 to TRBJ1-1; D is uncertain. The CDR3 length is 12 residues. Germline CDR1 and CDR2: SEHNR and FQNEAQ (reference sequence). V shed 11 bases and J shed 3 bases, with 13 bases lying between them. The CDR3 reads CAVKGGDTEAFF. DNA of the CDR3: TGTGCCGTAAAGGGCGGGGACACTGAAGCTTTCTTT.

The V call is TRBV5-1, the J call TRBJ2-7, with 7 bases that match TRBD1. V lost 4 bases, J lost 3 bases, and 7 bases stayed unmatched. CDR1 SGHRS and CDR2 YFSETQ come from the germline V gene. CDR3 length: 14 amino acids. CDR3 bases: TGCGCCAGCAGCAATCCGGGACAGAACTACGAGCAGTACTTC. This gives the protein CASSNPGQNYEQYF.

This CDR3 reads CASSQDERSSYEQYF. Written as DNA, the CDR3 is TGTGCCAGCAGCCAAGATGAGCGGAGCTCCTACGAGCAGTACTTC. The chain carries TRBV4-2 and TRBJ2-7; possible D gene TRBD2, 5 bases. The CDR3 is 15 residues long. Per the germline V gene, CDR1 is LGHNA and CDR2 is YNFKEQ. With 0 bases removed from V and 0 bases from J, the gap between germline ends came to 9 bases.

This clonotype was observed once. One end of the junction does not line up with germline, which may come from a read error. The genes are TRBV12-3 or TRBV12-4 and TRBJ2-3; D is uncertain. This CDR3 region has 13 residues. The CDR3 region has the DNA TGTGCTAGCAGTTTGAAAGCCATTAATACGCAGTATTTT. Translating gives CASSLKAINTQYF.

In its sample, this clonotype was seen a few times. This chain connects TRBV2 to TRBJ2-2; tentative D call: TRBD2 (6 bases). Per the germline V gene, CDR1 is SNHLY and CDR2 is FYNNEI. V lost 7 bases to trimming and J lost 4 bases, with 16 bases between them. This CDR3 is 15 amino acids long. This CDR3 is CASTASPSATGELFF. CDR3 DNA: TGTGCCAGCACCGCATCCCCTAGCGCCACCGGGGAGCTGTTTTTT.

The sample holds a few counts of this clonotype. J is TRBJ2-7 and V is TRBV7-2; D remains ambiguous. Trimming shortened V by 0 bases and J by 2 bases, and 23 bases separated the two germline ends. CDR3 length equals 19 residues. Germline V gene data show CDR1 as SGHTA and CDR2 as FQGNSA. CDR3 residues: CASSLARVPSPIKTYEQYF. For the CDR3, the DNA is TGTGCCAGCAGCTTAGCCCGGGTGCCGAGCCCCATTAAAACCTACGAGCAGTACTTC.

This sequence joins TRBV27 and TRBJ1-5; possibly TRBD1 for D (6 bases). The CDR3 covers 16 residues. V lost 5 bases and J lost 8, with 22 bases in between. Germline V gene sequence: CDR1 MNHEY, CDR2 SMNVEV (reference sequence). CDR3 amino acids: CASSRRGGTANEPQHF. The CDR3 DNA is TGTGCCAGCAGTCGGCGAGGGGGGACGGCTAATGAGCCCCAGCATTTT.

This chain links TRBV5-1 with TRBJ1-5, with D possibly matching TRBD1 (6 bases). The ends were cut back, 0 bases at V and 4 bases at J, with 8 bases in the middle. This CDR3 has 14 amino acids. Germline CDR1 and CDR2: SGHRS and YFSETQ. CDR3 DNA: TGCGCCAGCAGCTTGGACAGGGAAAATCAGCCCCAGCATTTT. It specifies CASSLDRENQPQHF.

This clonotype showed up just a few times. The rearrangement joins TRBV9 to TRBJ2-5, with D possibly being TRBD2 (6 bases). Trimming took 0 bases from V and 2 from J, leaving 11 bases between them. The germline gives CDR1 SGDLS, CDR2 YYNGEE. The CDR3 spans 15 residues. Written as DNA, the CDR3 is TGTGCCAGCAGCGTAGGCCTAGCGCAACAAGAGACCCAGTACTTC. Amino acids: CASSVGLAQQETQYF.

The gene calls are TRBV27 and TRBJ2-2; 10 bases are shared with TRBD1. Looked up from germline, CDR1 is MNHEY and CDR2 is SMNVEV (reference sequence). This CDR3 spans 14 amino acids. V was pared by 5 bases and J by 6 bases, with 3 bases of the junction left unmatched. The CDR3 protein is CASSRDRGSGELFF. The CDR3, as DNA: TGTGCCAGCAGTCGGGACAGGGGCTCCGGGGAGCTGTTTTTT.

The chain joins TRBV5-1 to TRBJ2-7, with D possibly being TRBD2 (6 bases). The germline V and J ends were trimmed by 0 bases and 4 bases, with 20 bases remaining between them. The V gene's germline CDR1 is SGHRS and CDR2 YFSETQ. The CDR3 is made up of 17 amino acids. Here the CDR3 reads CASSLGAGITGEYEQYF. For the CDR3, the DNA is TGCGCCAGCAGCTTGGGAGCCGGGATCACGGGGGAATACGAGCAGTACTTC.

This rearrangement joins TRBV7-2 to TRBJ2-1; TRBD2 aligns across 7 bases. The CDR3 covers 14 residues. V gave up 1 base and J gave up 10 bases; unmatched junction bases: 7. Germline V lookup: CDR1 SGHTA, CDR2 FQGNSA. As DNA, the CDR3 is TGTGCCAGCAGCTTAGTGAAGCGGGAAGGAGAGCAGTTCTTC. This codes for CASSLVKREGEQFF.